This TCR beta chain was identified during a study of T-cell reconstitution after alpha-beta-depleted transplantation in children. This clonotype came up a few times. The antigen remains undetermined. The study, taken as a whole, reports: Several hundred expanded graft clones reportedly supplied alpha-beta T cells about two months after transplant. It was newly produced T cells that mostly accounted for T-cell counts and diversity one year after transplant. Diversity of TCRbeta at day 60 was high in some patients, arising from surviving recipient T cells and thymic progenitors.

Unique molecular identifiers were built into the TCRbeta library. MiXCR, run by TCRdb on the PCR reads, gives a single entry per CDR3 protein. The table shows about 600,000 distinct CDR3 sequences, with 20% to 25% occurring only once. V was pared by 2 bases and J by 2 bases, with 11 bases between. This CDR3 spans 15 amino acids. The V gene's germline CDR1 is MNHEY and CDR2 SVGAGI. This sequence joins TRBV6-5 and TRBJ2-3; D gene ambiguous. The source is a boy under three years old who had a stem cell transplant for acute myeloid leukemia, so the T cells may come from the graft donor. The sample here was PBMCs, mostly from graft donor cells, taken 360 days after TCRalphabeta/CD19-depleted stem cell transplant. The CDR3 DNA sequence: TGTGCCAGCAGTTACCAAGGGCTTTCCACAGATACGCAGTATTTT. This sequence encodes CASSYQGLSTDTQYF.